One T cell receptor (beta chain) is described in this entry. The germline V gene encodes CDR1 MNHEY and CDR2 SMNVEV (reference sequence). The V and J ends lost 6 bases and 0 bases, in that order; junction bases with no gene match: 11. The CDR3 has 17 amino acids. The protocol was immunoSEQ multiplex PCR, while the TCRdb copy is restricted to in-frame clones and leaves out a portion. The data contain 50,000 to 65,000 clones, over 90% of them singletons. These data are taken from a study of technical replicates of blood from a handful of donors. This receptor was obtained from a human donor in good health. Some clones in this sample may be carry-over from other donors' samples. This rearrangement joins TRBV27 to TRBJ2-5; TRBD2 aligns across 9 bases. Material for sequencing was PBMCs. The CDR3: CASRTLAGDTYQETQYF. The CDR3 DNA follows: TGTGCCAGCAGGACATTAGCGGGGGACACGTACCAAGAGACCCAGTACTTC.